This T cell receptor (beta chain) was identified during a study of T cell changes during pregnancy in multiple sclerosis. The CDR3 loop spans 17 amino acids. V lost 2 bases, J lost 0 bases, and 4 bases stayed unmatched. The germline CDR1 and CDR2 sequences are SGHKS and YYEKEE (reference sequence). The repertoire was sequenced with immunoSEQ multiplex PCR; TCRdb's copy has only in-frame clones and lacks some. This sample has fewer than 70,000 clones, with about 90% found just once. The sequence was collected from a female donor in good health, enrolled as a control in a pregnancy study. The J gene is TRBJ2-1, the V gene TRBV5-5, with 11 bases identical to TRBD1. Sequenced material: peripheral blood, taken in the second trimester of pregnancy. DNA of the CDR3: TGTGCCAGCAGCTTAGGAGGGACAGGGGGCTCCTACAATGAGCAGTTCTTC. Protein sequence: CASSLGGTGGSYNEQFF.